This T cell receptor (beta chain) emerged from a study of graft-versus-host responses after intestinal transplantation. Study context: Transplant recipients had multivisceral, liver-intestinal, or isolated intestinal grafts. Among the recipients, all got anti-thymocyte globulin induction and then tacrolimus and steroids for about three years.

Notes on the study in general: There was an association between peak levels of circulating GvH clones and early post-transplant HvG declines. High graft-versus-host to host-versus-graft clonal ratios were found in allografts of patients who had graft-donor T cell macrochimerism.

Only in-frame clones appear in the TCRdb table, and some are missing; sequencing was by immunoSEQ multiplex PCR. Of some 110,000 clones in the sample, 90% were seen once. For this clone: Its antigen is not known.

Looked up from germline, CDR1 is SGHRS and CDR2 is YFSETQ. The CDR3 has 15 amino acids. J was trimmed by 3 bases and V by 6 bases; bases with no gene match: 6. This TCR derives from a human donor who received an intestinal transplant. The sample was unstimulated CD4+ T cells sorted from spleen or lymph node cells, taken before intestinal transplant. V gene TRBV5-1 combines with J gene TRBJ2-2; TRBD1 agrees at 9 bases. The CDR3 nucleotides are TGCGCCAGCAACCCGGGACAGGGACACACCGGGGAGCTGTTTTTT. It yields the protein CASNPGQGHTGELFF.